In its sample, the clone carrying this T cell receptor beta chain was seen a few times. These data originate in a study of blood T cell repertoires in COVID-19. Background on the study: Researchers got acute and convalescent COVID-19 samples from the United States, Italy and Spain. Nucleic acid was either cDNA or gDNA, and it came from T cells, B-cell-depleted T cells, or PBMCs.

In the authors' methods: Cell counts per sample came from amplifying reference gene primers. The assay was immunoSEQ multiplex PCR, and TCRdb's table has in-frame clones only and misses some. V and J calls and clone size are as listed in that table; D and trimming were resolved from the DNA. The sample carries tens of thousands of clones, approximately 83% recorded once. The CDR3 sequence is 15 residues long. V lost 4 bases to trimming and J lost 0 bases, with 10 bases between them. CDR1 SGHDT and CDR2 YYEEEE come from the germline V gene. This clonotype originated in a man aged 30-40 years with COVID-19, enrolled during active disease. Sequenced: peripheral blood. The chain has TRBV5-6 and TRBJ1-4; D ambiguous. CDR3 loop: CASSVFGPTNEKLFF. For the CDR3, the DNA is TGTGCCAGCAGCGTCTTTGGGCCAACTAATGAAAAACTGTTTTTT.